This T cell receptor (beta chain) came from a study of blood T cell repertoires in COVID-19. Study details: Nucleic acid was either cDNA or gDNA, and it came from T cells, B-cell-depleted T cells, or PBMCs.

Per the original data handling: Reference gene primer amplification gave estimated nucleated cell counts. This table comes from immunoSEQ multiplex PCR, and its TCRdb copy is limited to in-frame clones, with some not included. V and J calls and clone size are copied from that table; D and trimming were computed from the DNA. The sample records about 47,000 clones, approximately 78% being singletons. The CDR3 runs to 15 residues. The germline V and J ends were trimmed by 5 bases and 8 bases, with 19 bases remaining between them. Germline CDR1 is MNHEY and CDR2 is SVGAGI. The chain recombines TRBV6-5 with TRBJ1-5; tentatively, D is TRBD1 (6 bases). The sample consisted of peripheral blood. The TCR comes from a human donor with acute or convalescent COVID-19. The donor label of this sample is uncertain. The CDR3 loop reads CASSIGQIPDEPQHF. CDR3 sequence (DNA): TGTGCCAGCAGTATAGGACAGATACCTGATGAGCCCCAGCATTTT.